The entry below gives a single TCR beta chain sequence along with its context. Primers: 52 TRBV forward and 13 TRBJ reverse. The method was immunoSEQ multiplex PCR; TCRdb's version includes in-frame clones alone and lacks a portion of them. The repertoire holds 20,000 or so clones, with 93% as singletons. This CDR3 is 16 amino acids long. V lost 3 bases and J lost 2; bases outside the gene matches: 7. These data come from a study of regulatory T cells. The sample was CD8+ T cells sorted from blood. The J gene is TRBJ1-2, the V gene TRBV23-1, with TRBD1 identical over 9 bases. TRBV23-1 is assigned to the ORF class and has an uncertain function. This receptor was obtained from a child under 10 years old with CD3G deficiency. The CDR3 DNA reads as TGCGCCAGCAGTCACTACAGGGGGCGCCGGAACTATGGCTACACCTTC. The encoded protein is CASSHYRGRRNYGYTF.